Sequencing of this T cell receptor (beta chain) was carried out in a study of blood T cell repertoires in COVID-19. Study information: Two negative PCRs, clearance, or symptom resolution were required of recovered Cohort 3 donors. T cells, B-cell-depleted T cells, or PBMCs supplied cDNA or gDNA.

This clone was counted once. Profiled with immunoSEQ multiplex PCR; TCRdb holds only in-frame clones, not every one. The sample has roughly 200,000 clones; about 90% are singletons. Individuals aged roughly 18 to 95 years were recruited from roughly 22 US areas. The CDR3 sequence is 14 residues long. V was trimmed by 8 bases and J by 5 bases, leaving 16 bases between them. Germline-derived CDR1 and CDR2 are SNHLY and FYNNEI. The sample consisted of PBMCs or T cells enriched from blood (not recorded which). The source of this sequence is a woman aged 50 to 65 in a cohort exposed to, infected with or recovered from COVID-19 (not recorded which). V and J are TRBV2 and TRBJ1-5; tentative D call: TRBD1 (5 bases). CDR3 sequence (DNA): TGTGCCAGCGAGGAGCAGGGCAGATATCAGCCCCAGCATTTT. This encodes CASEEQGRYQPQHF.